These T cell receptor beta chains were read from a single sample in a study of blood T cell repertoires in COVID-19. The table came from immunoSEQ multiplex PCR; TCRdb's copy has only in-frame clones and leaves some out. Here the sample spans some 200,000 clones, roughly 88% being singletons. Sequences were obtained from peripheral blood. The receptor source for this set is a woman in her thirties or forties who had recovered from COVID-19. The CDR3 runs from the conserved cysteine through the conserved F or W. D genes are given only for firm matches. Size values are once, few and many counts, or a class for expanded clones, and some rows have none.

TRBJ2-7	.	16	.	TRBV6-5	CASSYGSAGHNYEQYF	TGTGCCAGCAGTTACGGCAGTGCGGGGCACAACTACGAGCAGTACTTC
TRBJ1-1	.	15	.	TRBV28	CASSSSDRSNTEAFF	TGTGCCAGCAGCTCCTCAGACAGGTCGAACACTGAAGCTTTCTTT
TRBJ1-5	.	12	.	TRBV12-3/TRBV12-4	CASSPGDQPQHF	TGTGCCAGCAGTCCTGGAGATCAGCCCCAGCATTTT
TRBJ1-1	.	14	.	TRBV16	CASSRQLLNTEAFF	TGTGCCAGCAGCCGACAGTTACTGAACACTGAAGCTTTCTTT
TRBJ2-3	.	14	TRBD2	TRBV6-2/TRBV6-3	CASSGGGNTDTQYF	TGTGCCAGCAGTGGCGGGGGAAACACAGATACGCAGTATTTT
TRBJ1-1	.	14	TRBD1	TRBV5-1	CASSLTSGGTEAFF	TGCGCCAGCAGCTTAACTTCAGGGGGCACTGAAGCTTTCTTT
TRBJ2-5	.	14	TRBD1	TRBV5-4	CASSIRTGEETQYF	TGTGCCAGCAGCATCCGGACAGGGGAGGAGACCCAGTACTTC
TRBJ1-2	.	15	.	TRBV6-2/TRBV6-3	CASSSLADQAQGYTF	TGTGCCAGCAGTTCCCTCGCCGACCAGGCTCAGGGCTACACCTTC
TRBJ1-1	.	15	.	TRBV6-2/TRBV6-3	CASSYGQGFATEAFF	TGTGCCAGCAGTTACGGGCAGGGCTTCGCCACTGAAGCTTTCTTT
TRBJ1-2	.	14	TRBD1	TRBV18	CASSRDRGNYGYTF	TGTGCCAGCTCACGGGACAGGGGTAACTATGGCTACACCTTC
TRBJ1-4	.	16	.	TRBV7-2	CASSLGVLGSGEKLFF	TGTGCCAGCAGCTTAGGGGTCTTGGGCTCTGGCGAAAAACTGTTTTTT
TRBJ1-2	few	14	TRBD1	TRBV11-2	CASSPGTGTKGYTF	TGTGCCAGCAGCCCAGGGACAGGGACCAAGGGCTACACCTTC
TRBJ1-5	.	14	.	TRBV2	CASSAGRGTQPQHF	TGTGCCAGCAGCGCGGGCAGGGGTACTCAGCCCCAGCATTTT
TRBJ1-1	.	13	.	TRBV7-2	CASSLADSGRAFF	TGTGCCAGCAGCTTAGCGGACTCCGGACGGGCTTTCTTT
TRBJ2-5	.	11	.	TRBV20-1	CSAYRVETQYF	TGCAGTGCGTACAGGGTAGAGACCCAGTACTTC
TRBJ1-2	.	15	TRBD1	TRBV11-2	CASSDHAGTGIGYTF	TGTGCCAGCAGTGACCATGCCGGGACAGGGATCGGCTACACCTTC
TRBJ2-7	once	14	TRBD1	TRBV19	CASSIGQGVSEQYF	TGTGCCAGTAGTATAGGACAGGGGGTAAGCGAGCAGTACTTC
TRBJ2-3	.	17	.	TRBV2	CASSDLGVGGGTDTQYF	TGTGCCAGCAGTGATCTTGGAGTTGGCGGGGGCACAGATACGCAGTATTTT
TRBJ1-4	.	13	.	TRBV7-2	CASSFRENEKLFF	TGTGCCAGCAGCTTCCGGGAGAATGAAAAACTGTTTTTT
TRBJ2-1	.	17	TRBD2	TRBV3-1/TRBV3-2	CASSQEIGLAGDNEQFF	TGTGCCAGCAGCCAAGAGATAGGACTAGCGGGGGACAATGAGCAGTTCTTC
TRBJ1-5	.	16	TRBD1	TRBV30	CAWRGKGQGAKQPQHF	TGTGCCTGGAGGGGAAAGGGACAGGGGGCAAAGCAGCCCCAGCATTTT
TRBJ1-6	.	15	TRBD1	TRBV2	CASRGPGQGLAPLHF	TGTGCCAGCAGGGGACCGGGACAGGGTTTGGCACCCCTCCACTTT